This TCR beta chain came from a study of blood T cell repertoires in COVID-19. Study-wide background: Sites in the United States, Italy and Spain provided acute and convalescent COVID-19 samples.

The germline V gene encodes CDR1 GTSNPN and CDR2 SVGIG (reference sequence). Trimming took 3 bases from V and 6 from J, leaving 18 bases between them. The CDR3 is 16 residues long. Original data processing: Amplification of reference gene primers was used by the study to estimate nucleated cell counts. TCRdb keeps only in-frame clones here, not all; method: immunoSEQ multiplex PCR. V and J calls and clone size are copied from that table; D and trimming were computed from the DNA. Among roughly 73,000 clones, around four fifths were seen once, and the ten largest hold 1.8%. The sequenced material came from peripheral blood. V and J are TRBV30 and TRBJ1-6; the D is unclear. This clonotype was sampled from a woman aged 55-69 years with acute or convalescent COVID-19. CDR3 DNA sequence: TGTGCCTGGAGCTCTCTTCGGAGGGCCACTAATTCACCCCTCCACTTT. It yields the protein CAWSSLRRATNSPLHF.